This T cell receptor (beta chain) derives from a study of T cells in localized non-small cell lung cancer. Here immunoSEQ multiplex PCR was the method, and the copy in TCRdb shows in-frame clones only, minus some. The data show some 25,000 clones, about 92% seen once. General study findings and limits: Median detection of top 100 tumor clones in adjacent lung was over 45 clones. Exceeding tumor, uninvolved adjacent lung had the highest T cell clonality. Tumor samples were not multi-region, leaving intratumor heterogeneity unexcluded.

As regards this clone: Its antigen remains unknown.

Deletions cut 5 bases from V and 1 base from J, with 9 bases between. This CDR3 is 14 amino acids long. Germline V CDR1 and CDR2: SGHNT, YYREEE (reference sequence). This TCR was recovered from a man between 40 and 75 years old with stage III squamous cell lung carcinoma. The chain combines TRBV5-4 with TRBJ2-2; D tentatively reads TRBD1 or TRBD2 (5 bases each). The sequences come from peripheral blood, collected before any cancer treatment. In DNA form, the CDR3 reads TGTGCCAGCAGTCCTGGGGGGAACACCGGGGAGCTGTTTTTT. Protein product: CASSPGGNTGELFF.